This T cell receptor beta chain is drawn from a study of cytomegalovirus exposure and HLA in healthy donors. Primers for the PCR totalled 60 Vbeta and 13 Jbeta. The repertoire was sequenced with immunoSEQ multiplex PCR; TCRdb's copy has only in-frame clones and lacks some. The sample contains roughly 98,000 clones, approximately 74% of which appear only once. A note on this clone: The same CDR3 also results from other DNA sequences found in this sample.

Trimming cost V 9 bases and J 0 bases, with 12 bases left between them. CDR1 and CDR2 (germline): SGHVS, FNYEAQ. CDR3 size: 14 residues. This TCR was recovered from a woman in her 70s in good health and CMV-seropositive. The sequenced sample consisted of PBMCs. The V and J genes are TRBV7-6 and TRBJ2-1; D ambiguous. The CDR3 nucleotides read TGTGCCAGTAGTCTTCGTAGCTCCTACAATGAGCAGTTCTTC. Translated: CASSLRSSYNEQFF.